Listed below are T cell receptor beta chains from one sample, sequenced in a study of Graves' ophthalmopathy and Graves' hyperthyroidism. TCRdb passed the multiplex PCR reads through MiXCR, listing each CDR3 protein once. The sample has about 620,000 distinct CDR3 sequences; 22% are singletons. What was sequenced was peripheral blood. These receptors were collected from a woman aged 18-29 years with stable Graves' hyperthyroidism. Some clones in this sample may be carry-over from other donors' samples. CDR3s include the opening cysteine and the closing phenylalanine or tryptophan. The D gene is left open where the match is weak. Only part of the rows carry a size: once, few, many, or a class if the clone is expanded.

V gene: TRBV28
D gene: -
clone size: few
J gene: TRBJ1-2
CDR3 DNA: TGTGCCAGCACCCCCCAGGGTTCGATACATGGCTACACCTTC
CDR3 protein: CASTPQGSIHGYTF

V gene: TRBV25-1
D gene: TRBD1
clone size: many
J gene: TRBJ2-7
CDR3 DNA: TGTGCCAGCAGGGCCAGTCGGACAGGGGGCATCTACGAGCAGTACTTC
CDR3 protein: CASRASRTGGIYEQYF

V gene: TRBV12-3/TRBV12-4
D gene: TRBD1
clone size: -
J gene: TRBJ1-3
CDR3 DNA: TGTGCCAGCAGTTTACCCGGGACAGGGGGCTCTGGAAACACCATATATTTT
CDR3 protein: CASSLPGTGGSGNTIYF

V gene: TRBV7-2
D gene: -
clone size: few
J gene: TRBJ2-5
CDR3 DNA: TGTGCCAGCAGCAAGGGACTTTCAATTGAGACCCAGTACTTC
CDR3 protein: CASSKGLSIETQYF

V gene: TRBV28
D gene: -
clone size: many
J gene: TRBJ1-6
CDR3 DNA: TGTGCCAGCAGCTCCCTGCAAGAGGGCTATAATTCACCCCTCCACTTT
CDR3 protein: CASSSLQEGYNSPLHF

V gene: TRBV19
D gene: -
clone size: -
J gene: TRBJ2-7
CDR3 DNA: TGTGCCAGTCGGGGGGCTTCCTACGAGCAGTACTTC
CDR3 protein: CASRGASYEQYF

V gene: TRBV7-2
D gene: -
clone size: few
J gene: TRBJ2-7
CDR3 DNA: TGTGCCAGCAGCTTACAAGAAGGGAGCGAGCAGTACTTC
CDR3 protein: CASSLQEGSEQYF

V gene: TRBV7-9
D gene: -
clone size: many
J gene: TRBJ2-7
CDR3 DNA: TGTGCCAGCAGCCGGGACACGGATTTCCTTCAAAGGCAGTACTTC
CDR3 protein: CASSRDTDFLQRQYF

V gene: TRBV20-1
D gene: TRBD1
clone size: many
J gene: TRBJ1-1
CDR3 DNA: TGCAGTGCTAGAGATTTCGGGACAGGGATAACTGAAGCTTTCTTT
CDR3 protein: CSARDFGTGITEAFF

V gene: TRBV15
D gene: -
clone size: many
J gene: TRBJ1-5
CDR3 DNA: TGTGCCACCGCAGACCTCCGACAGCCCCAGCATTTT
CDR3 protein: CATADLRQPQHF

V gene: TRBV3-1
D gene: TRBD1
clone size: -
J gene: TRBJ1-1
CDR3 DNA: TGTGCCAGCAGCCATACAGGGGCATCGGAAGCTTTCTTT
CDR3 protein: CASSHTGASEAFF

V gene: TRBV3-1
D gene: -
clone size: many
J gene: TRBJ1-1
CDR3 DNA: TGTGCCAGCAGCCGCGGGACGTTGAACACTGAAGCTTTCTTT
CDR3 protein: CASSRGTLNTEAFF

V gene: TRBV30
D gene: TRBD1
clone size: many
J gene: TRBJ1-6
CDR3 DNA: TGTGCCTGGAGACGGACAGGGAGCTCCTATAATTCACCCCTCCACTTT
CDR3 protein: CAWRRTGSSYNSPLHF

V gene: TRBV30
D gene: TRBD1
clone size: -
J gene: TRBJ1-3
CDR3 DNA: TGTGCCTGGAGTTTCGAACAGGGGAGAAACACCATATATTTT
CDR3 protein: CAWSFEQGRNTIYF

V gene: TRBV4-2
D gene: -
clone size: -
J gene: TRBJ1-1
CDR3 DNA: TGTGCCAGCAGCCGAACTTTTATAGACACTGAAGCTTTCTTT
CDR3 protein: CASSRTFIDTEAFF

V gene: TRBV28
D gene: TRBD2
clone size: -
J gene: TRBJ2-7
CDR3 DNA: TGTGCCAGCAGCGGTAGACTAGCAGGCGAGCAGTACTTC
CDR3 protein: CASSGRLAGEQYF

V gene: TRBV7-9
D gene: TRBD2
clone size: -
J gene: TRBJ2-5
CDR3 DNA: TGTGCCAGCAGCACGACTAGCGGGGGGGCATATGAGACCCAGTACTTC
CDR3 protein: CASSTTSGGAYETQYF

V gene: TRBV28
D gene: -
clone size: many
J gene: TRBJ1-1
CDR3 DNA: TGTGCCAGCGGTAGGGCCAAGAACACTGAAGCTTTCTTT
CDR3 protein: CASGRAKNTEAFF

V gene: TRBV11-2
D gene: TRBD1
clone size: -
J gene: TRBJ1-2
CDR3 DNA: TGTGCCAGCAGCCGCGGGGACAGGGGGCTTGGCTACACCTTC
CDR3 protein: CASSRGDRGLGYTF

V gene: TRBV27
D gene: TRBD1
clone size: many
J gene: TRBJ1-2
CDR3 DNA: TGTGCCAGCAGTTACACACCGGGACAGGGGGCCTCTGGCTACACCTTC
CDR3 protein: CASSYTPGQGASGYTF

V gene: TRBV20-1
D gene: -
clone size: -
J gene: TRBJ1-6
CDR3 DNA: TGCAGTGCTAGGGGCGTGGGTTCACCCCTCCACTTT
CDR3 protein: CSARGVGSPLHF

V gene: TRBV18
D gene: -
clone size: -
J gene: TRBJ2-5
CDR3 DNA: TGTGCCAGCTCACACAGACGCGACCAAGAGACCCAGTACTTC
CDR3 protein: CASSHRRDQETQYF

V gene: TRBV18
D gene: -
clone size: few
J gene: TRBJ2-2
CDR3 DNA: TGTGCCAGCTCACCACTCGGGACCGGGGAGCTGTTTTTT
CDR3 protein: CASSPLGTGELFF

V gene: TRBV12-3/TRBV12-4
D gene: -
clone size: many
J gene: TRBJ2-7
CDR3 DNA: TGTGCCAGCAGCCTAGGGACGGCATACTACGAGCAGTACTTC
CDR3 protein: CASSLGTAYYEQYF

V gene: TRBV28
D gene: TRBD1
clone size: many
J gene: TRBJ2-5
CDR3 DNA: TGTGCCAGCAGTTTTAACAGGGGGCCGCCCCGGCTAAGGGAGACCCAGTACTTC
CDR3 protein: CASSFNRGPPRLRETQYF

V gene: TRBV6-2/TRBV6-3
D gene: -
clone size: many
J gene: TRBJ2-5
CDR3 DNA: TGTGCCAGCCGCGGGGACGGAATAGGGGAGACCCAGTACTTC
CDR3 protein: CASRGDGIGETQYF

V gene: TRBV10-3
D gene: TRBD1
clone size: many
J gene: TRBJ1-1
CDR3 DNA: TGTGCCATCAGTGAGTCGCATTCCGGGACAGAGACTTTCTTT
CDR3 protein: CAISESHSGTETFF

V gene: TRBV5-1
D gene: TRBD2
clone size: -
J gene: TRBJ2-2
CDR3 DNA: TGCGCCAGCAGCTTTTTTCAAGCGGGAGGGCCGACCGGGGAGCTGTTTTTT
CDR3 protein: CASSFFQAGGPTGELFF